Shown below are 29 T cell receptor beta chains from a single sample sequenced in a study of T cell clonotyping in hematopoietic cell transplantation. Profiling relied on immunoSEQ multiplex PCR, and the TCRdb table lists in-frame clones only, not all of them. The repertoire holds around 28,000 clones, with 82% as singletons. Time point noted: recipient sample about 28 days before transplant, after cytoreduction. This material consisted of peripheral blood mononuclear cells, taken before stem cell transplant. The origin of the receptors is a man aged 40-49 years with acute myeloid leukemia. Some clones in this sample may be carry-over from other donors' samples.

The gene calls are TRBV27 and TRBJ2-3; the D gene is possibly TRBD1 (6 bases). Germline CDR1 MNHEY, CDR2 SMNVEV (reference sequence). V was trimmed by 4 bases and J by 3 bases, leaving 8 bases between them. The CDR3 length is 13 residues. The CDR3 DNA reads TGTGCCAGCAGTTCAACAGGGACAGATACGCAGTATTTT. This codes for CASSSTGTDTQYF.

The CDR3 sequence: CASSGGETQYF. As DNA, the CDR3 is TGTGCCAGCAGTGGGGGGGAGACCCAGTACTTC. This chain connects TRBV6-4 to TRBJ2-5; either TRBD1 or TRBD2 may supply D (5 bases each). The CDR3 extends over 11 amino acids. The germline V and J ends were trimmed by 4 bases and 5 bases, with 5 bases remaining between them. Germline V gene lookup returns CDR1 MRHNA and CDR2 SNTAGT.

This chain uses TRBV11-3 with TRBJ2-3; D not certain. Trimming shortened V by 1 base and J by 6 bases, and 11 bases separated the two germline ends. The CDR3 sequence is 14 residues long. Germline V lookup: CDR1 SGHNT, CDR2 YENEEA. CDR3 in DNA: TGTGCCAGCAGCTTAGTTACGGACGGGGATACGCAGTATTTT. Protein product: CASSLVTDGDTQYF.

The CDR3 coding sequence is TGTGCCAGCAGCTCCGGGCGGGGCCAAGAGACCCAGTACTTC. Its protein product is CASSSGRGQETQYF. The chain couples TRBV7-2 to TRBJ2-5, with a possible D match to TRBD2 (6 bases). The CDR3 is 14 amino acids. Germline V gene data show CDR1 as SGHTA and CDR2 as FQGNSA. The ends were cut back, 4 bases at V and 1 base at J, with 10 bases in the middle. Together with reference TRBV7-2 and TRBJ2-5, the CDR3 gives the full variable domain: GAGVSQSPSNKVTEKGKDVELRCDPISGHTALYWYRQSLGQGLEFLIYFQGNSAPDKSGLPSDRFSAERTGGSVSTLTIQRTQQEDSAVYLCASSSGRGQETQYFGPGTRLLVL.

The chain recombines TRBV5-1 with TRBJ2-7; possibly TRBD1 or TRBD2 for D (5 bases each). This CDR3 spans 14 amino acids. CDR1 and CDR2 (germline): SGHRS, YFSETQ. V was pared by 4 bases and J by 0 bases, with 11 bases between. The CDR3 coding sequence is TGCGCCAGCAGCCGCAACGGGGCCTCCTACGAGCAGTACTTC. This translates into CASSRNGASYEQYF. Looking up the rest from reference TRBV5-1 and TRBJ2-7 gives the full variable domain: KAGVTQTPRYLIKTRGQQVTLSCSPISGHRSVSWYQQTPGQGLQFLFEYFSETQRNKGNFPGRFSGRQFSNSRSEMNVSTLELGDSALYLCASSRNGASYEQYFGPGTRLTVT.

The V and J genes are TRBV7-9 and TRBJ2-3; the D gene is possibly TRBD2 (5 bases). Per germline, CDR1 SEHNR and CDR2 FQNEAQ (reference sequence). The CDR3 totals 14 residues. V was shortened by 1 base and J by 4 bases, with 9 bases between the two germline ends. The CDR3 DNA follows: TGTGCCAGCAGCTTAGGAGTGGGAGCAGATACGCAGTATTTT. This translates into CASSLGVGADTQYF.

This rearrangement joins TRBV6-5 to TRBJ2-4, with TRBD1 identical over 8 bases. The V segment lost 2 bases and the J segment 7 bases; nucleotides outside the gene matches: 10. Germline V gene data show CDR1 as MNHEY and CDR2 as SVGAGI. The CDR3 extends over 16 amino acids. CDR3 region: CASSYSPDRARNIQYF. The DNA for the CDR3 is TGTGCCAGCAGTTACAGTCCGGACAGGGCAAGGAACATTCAGTACTTC.

The V and J genes are TRBV9 and TRBJ2-5; tentatively, D is TRBD1 or TRBD2 (6 bases each). The last part of the DNA fits TRBJ2-7 better; the J call may be wrong. Looked up from germline, CDR1 is SGDLS and CDR2 is YYNGEE. The CDR3 length is 16 residues. The CDR3 coding sequence is TGTGCCAGCAGCGTAGGGGGCAGGGGAGGATCCTACGAGCAGTACTTC. Translating it yields CASSVGGRGGSYEQYF.

The V call is TRBV10-3, the J call TRBJ2-5, with no clear D. This CDR3 is built from 14 residues. V gave up 3 bases and J gave up 0 bases, with 8 bases separating them. Germline V gene sequence: CDR1 ENHRY, CDR2 SYGVKD. The CDR3 spells CAISEGLYQETQYF. DNA for the CDR3: TGTGCCATCAGTGAAGGCCTGTACCAAGAGACCCAGTACTTC.

V gene TRBV7-8 combines with J gene TRBJ1-1; possibly TRBD1 for D (6 bases). Deletions cut 1 base from V and 5 bases from J, with 11 bases between. The CDR3 runs to 14 residues. Germline assignment: CDR1 SGHVS and CDR2 FQNEAQ. The CDR3 spells CASSLVTGRTEAFF. The CDR3 nucleotides read TGTGCCAGCAGCTTAGTCACAGGGAGGACTGAAGCTTTCTTT.

J is TRBJ1-3 and V is TRBV4-1; D is unclear. This CDR3 has 13 residues. The V gene's germline CDR1 is MGHRA and CDR2 YSYEKL. V dropped 8 bases and J dropped 2 bases, with 10 bases sitting between them. CDR3 DNA sequence: TGCGCCAGCTCTACTTCTCCTGGAAACACCATATATTTT. This encodes CASSTSPGNTIYF.

This sequence joins TRBV5-1 and TRBJ2-2, with D maybe TRBD1 (7 bases). The length of the CDR3 is 15 residues. The V end was cut by 0 bases, the J end by 5 bases, with 11 bases between. The V gene's germline CDR1 is SGHRS and CDR2 YFSETQ. DNA for the CDR3: TGCGCCAGCAGCTTGGCAGGGGGGTTGACCGGGGAGCTGTTTTTT. It translates to CASSLAGGLTGELFF.

The chain couples TRBV5-6 to TRBJ2-1; D possibly corresponds to TRBD2 (6 bases). Trimming removed 1 base from V and 10 bases from J, with 18 bases in between. The CDR3 is 15 amino acids. In germline, CDR1 is SGHDT, CDR2 YYEEEE. The CDR3 is CASSLIRMRDQEQFF. CDR3 nucleotides: TGTGCCAGCAGCTTGATTCGAATGCGGGACCAAGAGCAGTTCTTC.

V gene TRBV6-5 combines with J gene TRBJ1-5, with D perhaps matching TRBD1 (6 bases). This CDR3 is built from 14 residues. CDR1 and CDR2 from the germline V gene are MNHEY and SVGAGI. The germline V and J ends were trimmed by 5 bases and 4 bases, with 12 bases remaining between them. The CDR3 sequence is CASSNDRRNQPQHF. CDR3 DNA sequence: TGTGCCAGCAGTAACGACAGGAGAAATCAGCCCCAGCATTTT.

This sequence joins TRBV29-1 and TRBJ1-1; D perhaps matches TRBD1 (5 bases). The CDR3 consists of 12 residues. V was pared by 1 base and J by 6 bases, with 9 bases between. Germline V lookup: CDR1 SQVTM, CDR2 ANQGSEA. CDR3 nucleotides: TGCAGCGTTGAAGTCTCGGGGGCTGAAGCTTTCTTT. Protein product: CSVEVSGAEAFF.

The V and J genes are TRBV9 and TRBJ2-2; D is possibly TRBD2 (7 bases). V was trimmed by 4 bases and J by 1 base, leaving 17 bases between them. The CDR3 is 17 residues long. Germline assignment: CDR1 SGDLS and CDR2 YYNGEE. The CDR3 loop is CASSSRGGGRNTGELFF. DNA of the CDR3: TGTGCCAGCAGCTCGAGGGGGGGAGGTCGGAACACCGGGGAGCTGTTTTTT.

This sequence joins TRBV4-3 and TRBJ1-5, with a weak D call TRBD1 (6 bases). The V gene's germline CDR1 is LGHNA and CDR2 YSLEER. Trimming cost V 1 base and J 3 bases, with 13 bases left between them. The CDR3 has 16 residues. The CDR3 coding sequence is TGCGCCAGCAGCCAAGGGGTAGGGACAACCAATCAGCCCCAGCATTTT. This sequence encodes CASSQGVGTTNQPQHF.

This clone appeared a few times. The chain couples TRBV6-1 to TRBJ1-3; 9 positions match TRBD1. Germline V lookup: CDR1 MNHNS, CDR2 SASEGT. The CDR3 is made up of 15 amino acids. After removal of 7 bases from V and 7 bases from J, the junction contained 11 bases not matched to a gene. For the CDR3, the DNA is TGTGCCAGCATCCTCAGCACAGGACAGGGGAACACCATATATTTT. Residues: CASILSTGQGNTIYF.

The CDR3 here is CASSFEVYEQYF. DNA for the CDR3: TGTGCCAGCAGCTTCGAGGTCTACGAGCAGTACTTC. The V and J genes are TRBV11-2 and TRBJ2-7; the D is unclear. Trimming took 3 bases from V and 3 from J, leaving 6 bases between them. Germline values: CDR1 SGHAT, CDR2 FQNNGV. This CDR3 is built from 12 residues.

The chain joins TRBV4-2 to TRBJ2-2; 8 nucleotides match TRBD1. In germline, CDR1 is LGHNA, CDR2 YNFKEQ. After removal of 4 bases from V and 6 bases from J, the junction contained 7 bases not matched to a gene. The CDR3 loop spans 15 amino acids. This chain's CDR3 is CASSPGQGRSGELFF. DNA of the CDR3: TGTGCCAGCAGCCCTGGACAGGGAAGGTCCGGGGAGCTGTTTTTT.

The CDR3 DNA reads TGTGCCAGCAGGGGTAGGACCGGGGAGCTGTTTTTT. This translates into CASRGRTGELFF. The V gene is TRBV6-6, the J gene TRBJ2-2, with D uncertain. V dropped 6 bases and J dropped 5 bases, with 7 bases sitting between them. This CDR3 has 12 residues. Germline V CDR1 and CDR2: MNHNY, SVGAGI (reference sequence).

The rearrangement joins TRBV5-4 to TRBJ1-1, with 10 bases fitting TRBD1. V lost 1 base to trimming and J lost 4 bases; unmatched junction nucleotides: 7. This CDR3 has 16 amino acids. Germline CDR1 is SGHNT and CDR2 is YYREEE (reference sequence). The CDR3 here is CASSLSYDRGLTEAFF. The DNA for the CDR3 is TGTGCCAGCAGCTTGTCATATGACAGGGGGCTCACTGAAGCTTTCTTT.

V gene TRBV11-3 combines with J gene TRBJ2-5; perhaps TRBD1 as D (5 bases). Germline assignment: CDR1 SGHNT and CDR2 YENEEA. V dropped 5 bases and J dropped 1 base, with 14 bases sitting between them. The CDR3 length is 15 residues. The CDR3 loop reads CASSRSWGAQETQYF. CDR3 in DNA: TGTGCCAGCAGCCGGTCCTGGGGCGCCCAAGAGACCCAGTACTTC.

CDR3 loop: CASSLRMLSNTEAFF. DNA of the CDR3: TGTGCCAGCAGCTTACGTATGCTCTCGAACACTGAAGCTTTCTTT. The chain carries TRBV7-2 and TRBJ1-1; D is unclear. The CDR3 spans 15 residues. The germline V gene encodes CDR1 SGHTA and CDR2 FQGNSA. V was trimmed by 2 bases and J by 1 base, leaving 11 bases between them.

There are a few counts of this clone. This chain links TRBV5-1 with TRBJ2-7; 9 bases match TRBD2. The CDR3 has 14 amino acids. Germline V gene sequence: CDR1 SGHRS, CDR2 YFSETQ. J was trimmed by 2 bases and V by 5 bases; bases with no gene match: 5. This CDR3 reads CASRDSGRPYEQYF. The CDR3 DNA follows: TGCGCCAGCAGGGATAGCGGGAGACCCTACGAGCAGTACTTC.

The chain has TRBV2 and TRBJ2-1; possibly TRBD1 for D (5 bases). V dropped 5 bases and J dropped 3 bases, with 17 bases sitting between them. The CDR3 totals 16 residues. Germline V gene lookup returns CDR1 SNHLY and CDR2 FYNNEI. CDR3 protein: CASSTRSGFRYNEQFF. The CDR3 DNA reads TGTGCCAGCAGTACCCGATCAGGGTTTCGCTACAATGAGCAGTTCTTC.

This clone was counted only a few times. The chain is built from TRBV18 and TRBJ1-5; weak D call: TRBD1 (6 bases). This CDR3 contains 13 residues. The germline gives CDR1 KGHSH, CDR2 LQKENI. Trimming pared 6 bases from V and 4 bases from J, leaving 10 bases between. This chain's CDR3 is CASSLGQNQPQHF. CDR3 sequence (DNA): TGTGCCAGCTCCCTCGGACAGAATCAGCCCCAGCATTTT.

CDR3 in DNA: TGTGCCAGCAGCCCCGTAGGAGGGTTCCTCCACGAGCAGTACTTC. Protein sequence: CASSPVGGFLHEQYF. This chain joins TRBV7-9 and TRBJ2-7; a weak D match, TRBD2 (6 bases). V lost 5 bases and J lost 5, with 19 bases in between. Germline V gene lookup returns CDR1 SEHNR and CDR2 FQNEAQ (reference sequence). CDR3 length: 15 amino acids.

This chain uses TRBV6-1 with TRBJ1-3; D is unclear. The germline V and J ends were trimmed by 6 bases and 2 bases, with 11 bases remaining between them. Germline CDR1 and CDR2: MNHNS and SASEGT. This CDR3 contains 14 residues. The CDR3 region has the DNA TGTGCCAGCAGCGAGGACGGGGCTGGAAACACCATATATTTT. Translation: CASSEDGAGNTIYF.